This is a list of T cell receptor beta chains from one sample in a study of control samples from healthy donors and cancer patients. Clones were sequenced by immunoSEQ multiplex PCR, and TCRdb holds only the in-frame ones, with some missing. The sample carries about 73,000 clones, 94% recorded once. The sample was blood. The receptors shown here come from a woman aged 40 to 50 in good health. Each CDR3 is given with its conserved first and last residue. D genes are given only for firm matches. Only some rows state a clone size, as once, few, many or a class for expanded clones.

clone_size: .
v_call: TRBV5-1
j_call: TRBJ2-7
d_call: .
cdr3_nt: TGCGCCAGCAGCCCTGGGGTCGTGGAGTTCGAGCAGTACTTC
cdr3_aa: CASSPGVVEFEQYF

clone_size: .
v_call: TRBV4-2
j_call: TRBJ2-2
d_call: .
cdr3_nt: TGTGCCAGCAGCCAAGTCCACCCACTGAACACCGGGGAGCTGTTTTTT
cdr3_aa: CASSQVHPLNTGELFF

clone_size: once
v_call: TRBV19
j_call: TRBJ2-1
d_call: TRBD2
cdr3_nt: TGTGCCAGTAGCATAGGACTAGCTAGCGAGCAGTTCTTC
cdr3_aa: CASSIGLASEQFF

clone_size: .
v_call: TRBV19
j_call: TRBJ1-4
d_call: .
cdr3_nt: TGTGCCAGTAGTAGGCAGGGCGGAGTTAGTGAAAAACTGTTTTTT
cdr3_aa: CASSRQGGVSEKLFF

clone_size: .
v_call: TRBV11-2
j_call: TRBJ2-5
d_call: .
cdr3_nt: TGTGCCAGCAGCTTAGAACCGGCACAAGAGACCCAGTACTTC
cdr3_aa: CASSLEPAQETQYF

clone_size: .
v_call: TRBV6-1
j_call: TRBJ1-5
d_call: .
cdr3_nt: TGTGCCAGCAGTGAAGCAGGGGGAAATCAGCCCCAGCATTTT
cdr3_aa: CASSEAGGNQPQHF

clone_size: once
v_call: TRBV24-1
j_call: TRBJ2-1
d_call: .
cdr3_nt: TGTGCCACCAGTGATTTTTCGGTAGGGGGTGAGCAGTTCTTC
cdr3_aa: CATSDFSVGGEQFF

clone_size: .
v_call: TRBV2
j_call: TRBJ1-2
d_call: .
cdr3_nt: TGTGCCAGCAGCGTTGTGGAGGGAATACATGGCTACACCTTC
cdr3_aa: CASSVVEGIHGYTF

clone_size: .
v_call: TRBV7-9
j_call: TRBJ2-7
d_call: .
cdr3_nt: TGTGCCAGCAGCTTAGGCTCGGGCATTCTAATCTCCTACGAGCAGTACTTC
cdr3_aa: CASSLGSGILISYEQYF

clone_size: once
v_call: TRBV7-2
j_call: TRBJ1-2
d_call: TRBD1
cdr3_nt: TGTGCCAGCAGCTTAGGGGTCAACAGGGGATATGGCTACACCTTC
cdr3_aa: CASSLGVNRGYGYTF

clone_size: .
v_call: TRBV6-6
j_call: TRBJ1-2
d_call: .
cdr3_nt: TGTGCCAGCAGTTATAACTCCCCCCAGGGGAACTATGGCTACACCTTC
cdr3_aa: CASSYNSPQGNYGYTF

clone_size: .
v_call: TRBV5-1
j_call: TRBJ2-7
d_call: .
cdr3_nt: TGCGCCAGCAGCCCTACTGCCGGGAGTGCCTACGAGCAGTACTTC
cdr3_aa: CASSPTAGSAYEQYF

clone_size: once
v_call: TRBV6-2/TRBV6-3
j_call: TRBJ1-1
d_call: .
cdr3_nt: TGTGCCAGCAGTTACATGAACACTGAAGCTTTCTTT
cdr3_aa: CASSYMNTEAFF

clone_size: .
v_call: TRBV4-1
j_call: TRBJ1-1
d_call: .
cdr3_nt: TGCGCCAGCAGCCCTTGGGGCACTGAAGCTTTCTTT
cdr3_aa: CASSPWGTEAFF

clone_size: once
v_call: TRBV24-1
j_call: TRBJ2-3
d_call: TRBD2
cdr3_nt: TGTGCCACCAGTGACCCAACTAGCGGGAGAACAGATACGCAGTATTTT
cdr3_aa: CATSDPTSGRTDTQYF